The 26 T cell receptor beta chains given below trace back to one sample, sequenced in a study of cytomegalovirus exposure and HLA in healthy donors. Repertoires were generated with immunoSEQ multiplex PCR, while TCRdb's copy carries only in-frame clones and drops some. This sample yields over 120,000 clones, of which about 94% are seen a single time; over 1.5% belongs to the top ten. Sequenced material: PBMCs. These TCRs come from a young man in good health and CMV-seropositive.

This rearrangement joins TRBV5-6 to TRBJ2-1; 7 bases agree with TRBD1. From germline, CDR1 is SGHDT and CDR2 YYEEEE. The CDR3 spans 13 residues. V shed 0 bases, J shed 6 bases, and the junction held 0 bases outside the gene matches. The CDR3 nucleotides read TGTGCCAGCAGCTTGGCAGGGGGCAATGAGCAGTTCTTC. Its translation: CASSLAGGNEQFF.

This clone was recorded once. The chain carries TRBV15 and TRBJ2-5, with D possibly TRBD2 on 6 matching bases. Per the germline V gene, CDR1 is LNHNV and CDR2 is YYDKDF (reference sequence). V lost 5 bases, J lost 2 bases, and 12 bases lay in between. This CDR3 region has 14 residues. The CDR3 DNA sequence: TGTGCCACCAGCGAGACTAGGATTCAAGAGACCCAGTACTTC. Translated: CATSETRIQETQYF.

This clone occurred a few times. This sequence joins TRBV25-1 and TRBJ1-4; D not certain. The ends were cut back, 3 bases at V and 12 bases at J, with 5 bases in the middle. CDR3 length: 10 residues. Germline-derived CDR1 and CDR2 are MGHDK and SYGVNS. CDR3 sequence reads: CASSDGELFF. For the CDR3, the DNA is TGTGCCAGCAGTGACGGAGAACTGTTTTTT.

The V call is TRBV29-1, the J call TRBJ2-1; 8 bases map to TRBD2. Germline V CDR1 and CDR2: SQVTM, ANQGSEA. CDR3 length: 19 residues. V gave up 1 base and J gave up 0 bases; unmatched junction bases: 14. The CDR3 DNA reads as TGCAGCGTTGAAGGAATCGCTAGCGGGCTAATAAGCTCCTACAATGAGCAGTTCTTC. Its protein product is CSVEGIASGLISSYNEQFF.

The rearrangement links TRBV5-4 to TRBJ2-1, with D tentatively TRBD1 (6 bases). The V and J ends lost 4 bases and 0 bases respectively, with 14 bases between them. The CDR3 contains 16 residues. In germline, CDR1 is SGHNT, CDR2 YYREEE (reference sequence). Written as DNA, the CDR3 is TGTGCCAGCAGCCGGGACAAATCAAGCTCCTACAATGAGCAGTTCTTC. Translated, it gives CASSRDKSSSYNEQFF.

CDR3 sequence reads: CAWTRGHTGELFF. The DNA of the CDR3 is TGTGCCTGGACGAGGGGGCACACCGGGGAGCTGTTTTTT. The chain is built from TRBV30 and TRBJ2-2, with 7 bases identical to TRBD1. V lost 4 bases to trimming and J lost 3 bases; unmatched junction nucleotides: 2. The CDR3 is made up of 13 amino acids. The germline CDR1 and CDR2 sequences are GTSNPN and SVGIG (reference sequence). The full variable domain, its missing parts supplied by reference TRBV30 and TRBJ2-2, is SQTIHQWPATLVQPVGSPLSLECTVEGTSNPNLYWYRQAAGRGLQLLFYSVGIGQISSEVPQNLSASRPQDRQFILSSKKLLLSDSGFYLCAWTRGHTGELFFGEGSRLTVL.

V is TRBV5-4 and J is TRBJ2-1; unclear D gene. Trimming took 0 bases from V and 7 from J, leaving 8 bases between them. Germline V gene sequence: CDR1 SGHNT, CDR2 YYREEE (reference sequence). The CDR3 covers 13 residues. The chain's CDR3 is CASSLGVNNEQFF. CDR3 nucleotide sequence: TGTGCCAGCAGCTTGGGAGTTAATAATGAGCAGTTCTTC.

The chain carries TRBV5-5 and TRBJ2-3; the match to TRBD1 covers 7 bases. This CDR3 region has 17 residues. Trimming cost V 0 bases and J 2 bases; bases outside gene matches: 9. Germline loops: CDR1 SGHKS, CDR2 YYEKEE (reference sequence). The CDR3 spells CASSLGRGLTTTDTQYF. Here the CDR3 DNA reads TGTGCCAGCAGCTTGGGTAGGGGGCTAACCACCACAGATACGCAGTATTTT. The entire variable domain, with the rest obtained from reference TRBV5-5 and TRBJ2-3, is as follows: DAGVTQSPTHLIKTRGQQVTLRCSPISGHKSVSWYQQVLGQGPQFIFQYYEKEERGRGNFPDRFSARQFPNYSSELNVNALLLGDSALYLCASSLGRGLTTTDTQYFGPGTRLTVL.

The J gene is TRBJ2-1, the V gene TRBV6-6; D uncertain. Germline V CDR1 and CDR2: MNHNY, SVGAGI (reference sequence). The CDR3 loop spans 16 amino acids. The V end was cut by 4 bases, the J end by 5 bases, with 18 bases between. CDR3 loop: CASSFIRRVHHNEQFF. CDR3 DNA: TGTGCCAGCAGTTTCATACGGAGAGTACACCACAATGAGCAGTTCTTC.

This clone was seen once. Other nucleotide sequences in the sample specify the same CDR3. V is TRBV2 and J is TRBJ2-1; D gene unclear. The CDR3 has 14 residues. Trimming took 3 bases from V and 0 from J, leaving 6 bases between them. CDR1 and CDR2 (germline): SNHLY, FYNNEI. The CDR3, as DNA: TGTGCCAGCAGTGAGAGGAGCTCCTACAATGAGCAGTTCTTC. This translates into CASSERSSYNEQFF.

This chain uses TRBV5-1 with TRBJ1-2; TRBD1 agrees at 9 bases. Germline values: CDR1 SGHRS, CDR2 YFSETQ. V trimming: 4 bases; J trimming: 4 bases; junction bases outside the gene matches: 5. This CDR3 contains 14 residues. The CDR3 spells CASSAGTGFYGYTF. For the CDR3, the DNA is TGCGCCAGCAGCGCAGGGACAGGGTTCTATGGCTACACCTTC. The whole variable domain, filled in from reference TRBV5-1 and TRBJ1-2, reads KAGVTQTPRYLIKTRGQQVTLSCSPISGHRSVSWYQQTPGQGLQFLFEYFSETQRNKGNFPGRFSGRQFSNSRSEMNVSTLELGDSALYLCASSAGTGFYGYTFGSGTRLTVV.

This clone was counted a single time. This rearrangement joins TRBV7-8 to TRBJ1-5; 8 bases map to TRBD1. V was pared by 5 bases and J by 4 bases, with 13 bases of the junction left unmatched. The CDR3 is 17 amino acids. Germline V gene data show CDR1 as SGHVS and CDR2 as FQNEAQ. The CDR3 region is CASSIKPGQDKNQPQHF. In DNA form, the CDR3 reads TGTGCCAGCAGCATAAAACCGGGACAGGATAAGAATCAGCCCCAGCATTTT.

V is TRBV5-1 and J is TRBJ2-1; 10 positions match TRBD2. Germline CDR1 and CDR2: SGHRS and YFSETQ. This CDR3 spans 14 amino acids. The ends lost 8 bases at V and 8 bases at J; junction bases unmatched: 10. The CDR3 coding sequence is TGCGCCAGTTGGCCTAGCGGGAGAACGGATGAGCAGTTCTTC. Its protein product is CASWPSGRTDEQFF.

This chain connects TRBV2 to TRBJ1-1; tentative D call: TRBD1 (6 bases). V lost 6 bases, J lost 1 base, and 15 bases lay in between. The CDR3 spans 15 residues. CDR1 and CDR2 (germline): SNHLY, FYNNEI. The CDR3 region has the DNA TGTGCCAGCAGGGCACGAGGGGGAGAGAACACTGAAGCTTTCTTT. Its translation: CASRARGGENTEAFF.

To note about this clone: This CDR3 is also generated by other DNA sequences in the sample. V is TRBV2 and J is TRBJ2-1, with D unresolved. Germline CDR1 SNHLY, CDR2 FYNNEI. The CDR3 extends over 11 amino acids. V lost 5 bases to trimming and J lost 5 bases, with 4 bases between them. In nucleotides, the CDR3 is TGTGCCAGCAGTCCCGACAATGAGCAGTTCTTC. Translation gives CASSPDNEQFF. Full variable domain (remainder filled in from reference TRBV2 and TRBJ2-1): EPEVTQTPSHQVTQMGQEVILRCVPISNHLYFYWYRQILGQKVEFLVSFYNNEISEKSEIFDDQFSVERPDGSNFTLKIRSTKLEDSAMYFCASSPDNEQFFGPGTRLTVL.

V gene TRBV4-2 combines with J gene TRBJ2-2, with a tentative D call TRBD2 (5 bases). There are 15 residues in the CDR3. Trimming removed 0 bases at V and 3 bases at J, with 8 bases between. Germline V lookup: CDR1 LGHNA, CDR2 YNFKEQ. The CDR3 sequence: CASSQDRADTGELFF. The DNA for the CDR3 is TGTGCCAGCAGCCAAGATAGAGCGGACACCGGGGAGCTGTTTTTT.

The chain recombines TRBV15 with TRBJ2-1; possible D gene TRBD2, 5 bases. The CDR3 has 15 residues. Germline loops: CDR1 LNHNV, CDR2 YYDKDF (reference sequence). Trimming removed 1 base from V and 2 bases from J, with 9 bases in between. The CDR3 loop reads CATSRAAAAYNEQFF. CDR3 coding DNA: TGTGCCACCAGCAGAGCAGCGGCTGCCTACAATGAGCAGTTCTTC.

V and J are TRBV5-1 and TRBJ1-4; D gene unclear. The CDR3 has 14 residues. The germline gives CDR1 SGHRS, CDR2 YFSETQ. V lost 2 bases to trimming and J lost 8 bases, with 13 bases between them. CDR3 coding DNA: TGCGCCAGCAGCTTCGGCCAGGTTCGGGAAAAACTGTTTTTT. It is translated as CASSFGQVREKLFF.

This CDR3 reads CASSEPREQYF. The CDR3 DNA follows: TGTGCCAGCAGTGAGCCACGGGAGCAGTACTTC. The V gene is TRBV6-1, the J gene TRBJ2-7; no clear D gene. V was shortened by 3 bases and J by 7 bases, with 7 bases between the two germline ends. Germline CDR1 MNHNS, CDR2 SASEGT. The CDR3 consists of 11 residues.

DNA of the CDR3: TGTGCCAGCAGCCAAGAAGGTCTAGTTAACTACGAGCAGTACTTC. This gives the protein CASSQEGLVNYEQYF. The genes are TRBV4-2 and TRBJ2-7; D unresolved. The CDR3 covers 15 residues. The germline gives CDR1 LGHNA, CDR2 YNFKEQ. Trimming left V 0 bases short and J 3 bases short, with 12 bases between.

The J gene is TRBJ2-5, the V gene TRBV5-1; TRBD2 is a possible D gene (5 bases). Germline V CDR1 and CDR2: SGHRS, YFSETQ. V was shortened by 5 bases and J by 4 bases, with 12 bases between the two germline ends. The CDR3 has 13 residues. CDR3 sequence: CASRNEGAETQYF. The CDR3 DNA reads as TGCGCCAGCAGGAACGAGGGAGCAGAGACCCAGTACTTC.

The chain employs TRBV2 and TRBJ2-1, with 11 bases identical to TRBD2. J gave up 4 bases and V 3 bases, and 11 bases lay outside the gene matches. The CDR3 totals 18 residues. Looked up from germline, CDR1 is SNHLY and CDR2 is FYNNEI. The CDR3 here is CASSDWGLAVSPYNEQFF. The CDR3 DNA sequence: TGTGCCAGCAGTGATTGGGGACTAGCGGTTTCCCCTTACAATGAGCAGTTCTTC.

The V and J genes are TRBV10-3 and TRBJ2-3, with 14 bases that match TRBD2. CDR1 is ENHRY, CDR2 SYGVKD, per germline. The V and J ends lost 4 bases and 5 bases, in that order; junction bases with no gene match: 2. The CDR3 totals 15 residues. The CDR3 DNA reads TGTGCCATCAGTGGGACTAGCGGGAGGCAAGATACGCAGTATTTT. It yields the protein CAISGTSGRQDTQYF.

This chain joins TRBV14 and TRBJ1-4; possibly TRBD1 for D (5 bases). Trimming removed 3 bases at V and 2 bases at J, with 7 bases between. The CDR3 spans 14 residues. Germline lookup yields CDR1 SGHDN and CDR2 FVKESK. CDR3 in DNA: TGTGCCAGCAGCCAGGGGCGGACTAATGAAAAACTGTTTTTT. Amino acid sequence: CASSQGRTNEKLFF.

This chain links TRBV6-6 with TRBJ1-2; D gene ambiguous. The germline V gene has CDR1 MNHNY and CDR2 SVGAGI (reference sequence). The CDR3 totals 13 residues. Trimming left V 8 bases short and J 4 bases short, with 14 bases between. The CDR3 DNA follows: TGTGCCAGCTCTATTGTGGGGAGCTATGGCTACACCTTC. Translation gives CASSIVGSYGYTF.

The chain joins TRBV11-2 to TRBJ2-1; D might be TRBD2 (6 bases). This CDR3 comprises 18 residues. Trimming left V 1 base short and J 8 bases short, with 24 bases between. Germline CDR1 is SGHAT and CDR2 is FQNNGV. The CDR3 coding sequence is TGTGCCAGCAGCTTAGGAGGTATCGGTAGCGGACCCGAGCATGAGCAGTTCTTC. It is translated as CASSLGGIGSGPEHEQFF.